This T cell receptor beta chain was captured by sequencing in a study of T cell responses to AZD1222 COVID-19 vaccine. Study-level findings and limits: Breadth and depth of Spike-specific TCRs rose after two AZD1222 doses. Sampled repertoires all dated from after the peak T cell response.

This clone has a handful of counts. Its target is not known. The method was immunoSEQ multiplex PCR; TCRdb's version includes in-frame clones alone and lacks a portion of them. Among roughly 70,000 clones, 60% to 85% were seen once, and the ten largest hold 23%. CDR1 SGHTA and CDR2 FQGNSA come from the germline V gene. Between the trimmed V and J ends, which lost 6 bases and 7 bases, there was a span of 15 bases. This CDR3 comprises 13 residues. The source of this sequence is an adult in good health. The chain is built from TRBV7-2 and TRBJ1-1; perhaps TRBD1 as D (5 bases). The material sequenced was peripheral blood, taken on day 0 of MenACWY control vaccination. The CDR3 DNA sequence: TGTGCCAGCAGTTCCACAGGCTTCAATGAAGCTTTCTTT. It is translated as CASSSTGFNEAFF.